The next 20 T cell receptor beta chains were all read from a single sample in a study of a mutant IDH1 vaccine in newly diagnosed glioma. Time point indicated: week 5, during vaccination. Each dose of the vaccine consisted of 300 ug of mutant IDH1 20-mer peptide, with topical imiquimod. The antigens of these receptors remain unknown. The table came from immunoSEQ multiplex PCR; TCRdb's copy has only in-frame clones and leaves some out. In the table there are 45,000 to 65,000 clones, about 80% of which are singletons. This specimen consisted of PBMCs, obtained from a glioma patient whose treatment included an IDH1 peptide vaccine. Receptor source: a woman aged 18-29 years with glioma. Some clones in this sample may be carry-over from other donors' samples.

The CDR3 sequence is CASSVAGGYEQYF. The CDR3, as DNA: TGTGCCAGCAGTGTCGCAGGGGGCTACGAGCAGTACTTC. The chain couples TRBV6-1 to TRBJ2-7, with TRBD1 identical over 7 bases. Germline V gene lookup returns CDR1 MNHNS and CDR2 SASEGT. Losses at the gene ends were 4 bases for V and 3 bases for J; bases not matched to a gene: 3. The length of the CDR3 is 13 residues.

This clone was recorded once. CDR3 residues: CASSPGTPNYGYTF. The CDR3, as DNA: TGTGCCAGCAGCCCCGGGACACCCAACTATGGCTACACCTTC. The rearrangement links TRBV9 to TRBJ1-2; weak D call: TRBD1 (6 bases). The germline V gene has CDR1 SGDLS and CDR2 YYNGEE. The CDR3 consists of 14 residues. V lost 4 bases and J 2 bases, leaving 12 bases between the germline ends.

The chain is built from TRBV7-2 and TRBJ1-1; tentatively, D is TRBD1 (5 bases). The germline CDR1 and CDR2 sequences are SGHTA and FQGNSA. The V end was cut by 1 base, the J end by 10 bases, with 10 bases between. This CDR3 has 12 amino acids. The CDR3 sequence is CASSLGGIRAFF. The CDR3 DNA is TGTGCCAGCAGCTTAGGGGGGATAAGAGCTTTCTTT.

J is TRBJ1-5 and V is TRBV5-1, with D tentatively TRBD1 (6 bases). CDR1 is SGHRS and CDR2 is YFSETQ in the germline V gene. V gave up 2 bases and J gave up 2 bases, with 8 bases separating them. CDR3 length: 14 residues. The CDR3 is CASSFRGGNQPQHF. The CDR3 nucleotides read TGCGCCAGCAGCTTCAGGGGAGGCAATCAGCCCCAGCATTTT. Full variable domain (outside the CDR3, taken from reference TRBV5-1 and TRBJ1-5): KAGVTQTPRYLIKTRGQQVTLSCSPISGHRSVSWYQQTPGQGLQFLFEYFSETQRNKGNFPGRFSGRQFSNSRSEMNVSTLELGDSALYLCASSFRGGNQPQHFGDGTRLSIL.

The chain has TRBV29-1 and TRBJ1-2, with D possibly matching TRBD1 (6 bases). With 4 bases removed from V and 8 bases from J, the gap between germline ends came to 17 bases. In germline, CDR1 is SQVTM, CDR2 ANQGSEA. This CDR3 spans 13 amino acids. CDR3 in amino acids: CSVGGRGGRGYTF. In nucleotides, the CDR3 is TGCAGCGTTGGGGGGCGCGGGGGTCGAGGCTACACCTTC.

The sample holds a few counts of this clone. This sequence joins TRBV29-1 and TRBJ1-5; no reliable D call. The CDR3 consists of 12 residues. Germline CDR1 reads SQVTM; CDR2 reads ANQGSEA. Trimming took off 4 bases at V and 1 base at J, with 5 bases between the two ends. CDR3 nucleotide sequence: TGCAGCGTTGGAGGGAGCAATCAGCCCCAGCATTTT. This codes for CSVGGSNQPQHF.

The V gene is TRBV7-6, the J gene TRBJ1-5; 9 bases align to TRBD1. V was pared by 3 bases and J by 5 bases, with 5 bases of the junction left unmatched. The CDR3 has 15 residues. Germline values: CDR1 SGHVS, CDR2 FNYEAQ. CDR3 DNA sequence: TGTGCCAGCAGCTTCGGGACAGGGATGGATCAGCCCCAGCATTTT. This gives the protein CASSFGTGMDQPQHF.

The V gene is TRBV28, the J gene TRBJ1-4; tentative D call: TRBD1 (5 bases). V was cut by 6 bases and J by 3 bases, with 11 bases left in between. Per the germline V gene, CDR1 is MDHEN and CDR2 is SYDVKM. The CDR3 is 14 residues long. The CDR3 spells CASRARDPNEKLFF. The CDR3 nucleotides read TGTGCCAGCAGAGCCCGGGACCCTAATGAAAAACTGTTTTTT.

V gene TRBV19 combines with J gene TRBJ1-1, with 8 bases lining up with TRBD1. The V gene's germline CDR1 is LNHDA and CDR2 SQIVND (reference sequence). The junction had 13 bases not matched to a gene; V was cut back by 9 bases and J by 1 base. The CDR3 spans 16 residues. CDR3 in amino acids: CASHRAGQGPNTEAFF. The CDR3 DNA reads TGTGCCAGCCATCGCGCCGGACAGGGACCGAACACTGAAGCTTTCTTT.

This chain connects TRBV5-1 to TRBJ1-1; possible D gene TRBD1, 5 bases. The CDR3 contains 17 residues. Germline CDR1 and CDR2: SGHRS and YFSETQ. The V end was cut by 3 bases, the J end by 1 base, with 19 bases between. CDR3 sequence: CASSSSGMARGNTEAFF. The CDR3 DNA reads as TGCGCCAGCAGCTCTTCAGGGATGGCGCGGGGGAACACTGAAGCTTTCTTT.

The chain joins TRBV29-1 to TRBJ2-7; no reliable D call. The CDR3 extends over 11 amino acids. CDR1 is SQVTM, CDR2 ANQGSEA, per germline. V was pared by 2 bases and J by 0 bases, with 2 bases between. The CDR3 DNA follows: TGCAGCGTTGAAAGCTCCTACGAGCAGTACTTC. This codes for CSVESSYEQYF.

The V call is TRBV29-1, the J call TRBJ2-7; TRBD2 matches at 9 bases. Trimming removed 7 bases from V and 0 bases from J; junction bases left unmatched: 7. This CDR3 comprises 14 residues. CDR1 SQVTM and CDR2 ANQGSEA come from the germline V gene. The CDR3 sequence: CSAGLARPSYEQYF. CDR3 sequence (DNA): TGCAGCGCTGGACTAGCGCGACCCTCCTACGAGCAGTACTTC.

The chain links TRBV7-3 to TRBJ2-3; D possibly uses TRBD1 or TRBD2 (5 bases each). This CDR3 has 15 residues. From germline, CDR1 is SGHTA and CDR2 FQGTGA. V was cut by 5 bases and J by 5 bases, with 17 bases left in between. Written as DNA, the CDR3 is TGTGCCAGCAGCACGACAGTTCTCGCGGGAGATACGCAGTATTTT. This encodes CASSTTVLAGDTQYF.

This chain uses TRBV11-1 with TRBJ1-2; D gene ambiguous. Germline CDR1 is SGHAT and CDR2 is FQDESV (reference sequence). CDR3 size: 12 residues. V lost 1 base, J lost 8 bases, and 8 bases lay in between. The CDR3 DNA reads as TGTGCCAGCAGCTTAGGTAGAATCGGCTACACCTTC. Its translation is CASSLGRIGYTF.

This clone was seen once. The DNA is omitted, as the CDR3 cannot be located on it reliably, and the CDR3 follows TCRdb's listing. The CDR3 sequence is CASTAEARFARGSFF. The chain couples TRBV7-9 to TRBJ1-1. Looked up from germline, CDR1 is SEHNR and CDR2 is FQNEAQ (reference sequence). The CDR3 numbers 15 amino acids, ends counted.

About this clone itself: At one end the junction does not follow the germline gene, possibly because of a read error. This sequence joins TRBV19 and TRBJ1-2, with D unclear. CDR1 is LNHDA and CDR2 is SQIVND in the germline V gene (reference sequence). This CDR3 is 15 amino acids long. CDR3 in DNA: TGTGCCAGTAGTGTCCTAGCGGGCGCGGGCTATGGCTATACCTTC. It yields the protein CASSVLAGAGYGYTF. The variable domain in full, completed from reference TRBV19 and TRBJ1-2, reads DGGITQSPKYLFRKEGQNVTLSCEQNLNHDAMYWYRQDPGQGLRLIYYSQIVNDFQKGDIAEGYSVSREKKESFPLTVTSAQKNPTAFYLCASSVLAGAGYGYTFGSGTRLTVV.

The rearrangement uses TRBV7-6 and TRBJ1-2; D remains ambiguous. The CDR3 has 13 residues. The V gene lost 1 base and the J gene lost 2 bases, with 5 bases spanning the gap. Per germline, CDR1 SGHVS and CDR2 FNYEAQ. As DNA, the CDR3 is TGTGCCAGCAGCTTAGGTATCAACTATGGCTACACCTTC. Translated, it gives CASSLGINYGYTF.

The rearrangement uses TRBV5-1 and TRBJ1-1; tentatively, D is TRBD1 (5 bases). The V gene's germline CDR1 is SGHRS and CDR2 YFSETQ. The CDR3 covers 14 residues. The germline V and J ends were trimmed by 4 bases and 8 bases, with 18 bases remaining between them. For the CDR3, the DNA is TGCGCCAGCAGCCCAGGGTTCCGGGGGGAGGAAGCTTTCTTT. Translation gives CASSPGFRGEEAFF.

The V and J genes are TRBV15 and TRBJ1-2; D is possibly TRBD1 (5 bases). The CDR3 sequence is 16 residues long. From germline, CDR1 is LNHNV and CDR2 YYDKDF (reference sequence). Trimming took off 0 bases at V and 8 bases at J, with 19 bases between the two ends. For the CDR3, the DNA is TGTGCCACCAGCAGAGATTTATCGTGGGGGGAGGACGGCTACACCTTC. Protein product: CATSRDLSWGEDGYTF.

The rearrangement uses TRBV19 and TRBJ1-1; TRBD1 might be the D (6 bases). This CDR3 region has 14 residues. With 3 bases removed from V and 1 base from J, the gap between germline ends came to 9 bases. The germline V gene encodes CDR1 LNHDA and CDR2 SQIVND (reference sequence). In DNA, the CDR3 is TGTGCCAGTAGTATCCAGGGGTGGAACACTGAAGCTTTCTTT. It codes for CASSIQGWNTEAFF.